This TCR beta chain was profiled in a study of identical twins (dated by TCRdb to 2016 to 2017). Regarding the study in general: To test whether fetal clonotypes persist, the study used deep sequencing on TCR alpha and beta repertoires from monozygotic twins, unrelated adults of various ages, and cord blood. To rule out contamination, replicate twin experiments were performed at different times with different library preparation protocols. Overall results and qualifications from the work: Fewer insertions were carried by abundant cord blood beta clonotypes; a weaker similar trend was observed in young adult naive repertoires, while no such trend was observed in memory repertoires. Invariant T cells such as MAIT and iNKT could partly confound zero-insertion analyses, though diverse VJ usage argued against this for most clonotypes. Because the same donors could not be followed over many years, conclusions were based on cross-sectional statistical analysis. Compared with coincidental sharing between unrelated individuals, an excess of low generation-probability sequences was observed among out-of-frame TCR alpha sequences shared between twins. Out-of-frame TCR alpha sharing in monozygotic twins was systematically underestimated by recombination models, whereas sharing between unrelated individuals was in agreement with the recombination models. In beta out-of-frame sequences, excess twin sharing was weaker, because having fewer shared sequences lowered the signal-to-noise ratio.

The sample holds many counts of this clonotype. The target of this receptor is not known. No qualities accompany the bases; no much larger clone lies one base away. All donors were healthy Caucasians. The twin cohort consisted of three pairs of female monozygotic twins, all aged roughly 18 to 30 years. Positive isolation kits from Invitrogen were used to isolate the CD4+ and CD8+ T cell populations. As encoded in the germline V gene, CDR1 is ENHRY while CDR2 is SYGVKD. For this chain, trimming is 6 bases at the V end and 3 bases at the J end, and the number of junction bases without a gene match is 5. Inclusive of the bounding cysteine and phenylalanine, the CDR3 is 15 residues long. Just CDR3 DNA is preserved here, 45 bases in frame from base 1. Receptor libraries were prepared by 5' RACE. The run used an Illumina HiSeq 2000. A universal primer binding site was introduced by template switching, and a unique molecular identifier was present in the final cDNA, enabling accurate counting of TCR cDNA molecules. Specific primers in the conserved constant-segment region were used to synthesize first-strand cDNA for the TCR alpha and beta chains. To control for contamination, every cDNA library was double barcoded, receiving both a SMART-Mk sample barcode and Illumina barcodes. TruSeq adapter sequences and Illumina sample barcodes were added in two successive PCR steps. The Illumina HiSeq platform was used with custom primers to sequence TCR alpha and beta cDNA libraries. The original pipeline was this. Raw reads were processed with MiGEC to extract unique molecular identifiers, and MiXCR was used to determine CDR3 positions. For each individual, recombination models were inferred using an EM algorithm with the repgenHMM and IGoR tools. Shared clonotypes were analyzed with the tcR package in R, and sharing was normalized by the product of cloneset sizes. To study raw recombination free of thymic and clonal selection effects, out-of-frame nonproductive sequences were analyzed. TCRdb trimmed public reads at Q25 via fastp, called clones via MiXCR and kept in-frame beta chains. For every CDR3 protein sequence, its rows merge into one entry that carries the most common genes and DNA. TCRdb's processing, not the study's, gives the V and J calls here. The sample records hundreds of thousands of distinct CDR3 sequences, nearly 9.5% of which are singletons. The ten most abundant clones make up around 7.1% of the sample.

The same specimen was also included in a second study, on yellow fever vaccine responses in identical twins. In that second paper, the authors write: The authors reported that the T cell response to vaccination in identical twins appeared partly convergent and partly personalized. In the study, vaccine-responding T cell clones were precisely tracked in identical twins.

The sequence derives from a young woman in good health. Source material: CD8+ T cells sorted from blood. The chain uses TRBV10-3 and TRBJ2-7, and 13 bases in between align with TRBD2. In nucleotides, the sequence is TGTGCCATCAGCGTCGGGACTAGCGGGGACTACGAGCAGTACTTC. Translated, this is CAISVGTSGDYEQYF.